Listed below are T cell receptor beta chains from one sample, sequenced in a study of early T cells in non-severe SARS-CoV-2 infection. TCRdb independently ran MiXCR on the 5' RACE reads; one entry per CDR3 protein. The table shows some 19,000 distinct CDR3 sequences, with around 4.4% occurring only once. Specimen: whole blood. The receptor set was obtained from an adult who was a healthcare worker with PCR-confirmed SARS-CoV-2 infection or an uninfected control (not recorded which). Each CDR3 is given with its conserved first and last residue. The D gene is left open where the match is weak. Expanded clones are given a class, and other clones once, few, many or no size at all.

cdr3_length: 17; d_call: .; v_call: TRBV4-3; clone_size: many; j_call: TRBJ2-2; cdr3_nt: TGCGCCAGCAGCCCCACGACCGGAGGGACGAACACCGGGGAGCTGTTTTTT; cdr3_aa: CASSPTTGGTNTGELFF
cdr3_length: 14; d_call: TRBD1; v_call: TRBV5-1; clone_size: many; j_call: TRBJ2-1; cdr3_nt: TGCGCCAGCAGCTGGGACAGGGGGCTGAATGAGCAGTTCTTC; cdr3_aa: CASSWDRGLNEQFF
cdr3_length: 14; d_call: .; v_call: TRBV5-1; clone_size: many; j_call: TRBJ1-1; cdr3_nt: TGCGCCAGCAGCTTGACTAGGTCGAACACTGAAGCTTTCTTT; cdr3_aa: CASSLTRSNTEAFF
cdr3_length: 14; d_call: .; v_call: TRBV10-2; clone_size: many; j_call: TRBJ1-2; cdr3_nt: TGCGCCAGCAGTGGAAGTAGTGGGGACTATGGCTACACCTTC; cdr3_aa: CASSGSSGDYGYTF
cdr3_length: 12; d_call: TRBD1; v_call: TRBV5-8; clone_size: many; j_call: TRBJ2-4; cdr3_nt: TGTGCCAGCAGCTTGGCCGACAGGGGGGAGTACTTC; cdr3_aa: CASSLADRGEYF
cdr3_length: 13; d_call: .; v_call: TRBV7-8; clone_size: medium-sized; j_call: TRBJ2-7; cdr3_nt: TGTGCCAGCAGCTTAATCGACCCCTACGAGCAGTACTTC; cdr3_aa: CASSLIDPYEQYF
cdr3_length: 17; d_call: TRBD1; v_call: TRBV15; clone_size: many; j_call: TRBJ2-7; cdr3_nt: TGTGCCACCAGCAGCTTTGGACAGGAGTCGGTAGACTACGAGCAGTACTTC; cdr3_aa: CATSSFGQESVDYEQYF
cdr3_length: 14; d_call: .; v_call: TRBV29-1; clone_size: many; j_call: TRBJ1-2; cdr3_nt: TGCAGCGTTGCAAAGACAGAAACTAACTATGGCTACACCTTC; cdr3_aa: CSVAKTETNYGYTF
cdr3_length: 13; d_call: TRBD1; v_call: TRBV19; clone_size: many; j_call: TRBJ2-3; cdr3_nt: TGTGCCAGTAGTGACCAGGGGGCAGATACGCAGTATTTT; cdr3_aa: CASSDQGADTQYF
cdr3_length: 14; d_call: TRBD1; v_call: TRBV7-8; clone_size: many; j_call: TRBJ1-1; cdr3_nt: TGTGCCAGCAGCAGACGACAGGGGGCAACTGAAGCTTTCTTT; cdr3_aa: CASSRRQGATEAFF
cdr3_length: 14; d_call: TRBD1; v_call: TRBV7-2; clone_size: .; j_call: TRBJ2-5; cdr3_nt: TGTGCCAGCAGCTCAGGGACAGGACAAGAGACCCAGTACTTC; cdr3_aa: CASSSGTGQETQYF
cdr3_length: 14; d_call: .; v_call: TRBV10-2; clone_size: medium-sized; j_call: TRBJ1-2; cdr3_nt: TGCGCCAGCAGGCCGCCACAGGCCCTCTATGGCTACACCTTC; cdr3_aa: CASRPPQALYGYTF
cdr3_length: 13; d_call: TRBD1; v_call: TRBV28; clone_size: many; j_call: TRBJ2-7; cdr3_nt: TGTGCCACCCACAATCAGGGGGCCCACGAGCAGTACTTC; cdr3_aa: CATHNQGAHEQYF
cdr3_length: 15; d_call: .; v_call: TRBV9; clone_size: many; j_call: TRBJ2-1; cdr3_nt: TGTGCCAGCAGCGTAGGTGGGGGGCAAAACAATGAGCAGTTCTTC; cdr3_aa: CASSVGGGQNNEQFF
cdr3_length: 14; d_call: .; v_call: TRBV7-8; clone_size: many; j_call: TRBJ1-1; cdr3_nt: TGTGCCAGCAGCCCCGGATCGGGCGGCACTGAAGCTTTCTTT; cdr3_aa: CASSPGSGGTEAFF
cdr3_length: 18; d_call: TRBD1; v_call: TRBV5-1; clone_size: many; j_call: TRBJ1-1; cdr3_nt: TGCGCCAGCAGCTTGGATGGACAGGGGAGAGGCGTGGGGCCTGAAGCTTTCTTT; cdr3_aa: CASSLDGQGRGVGPEAFF
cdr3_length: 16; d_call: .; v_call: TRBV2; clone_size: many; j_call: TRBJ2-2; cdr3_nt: TGTGCCAGCAGAGGACACTCTTCACTGAACACCGGGGAGCTGTTTTTT; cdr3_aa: CASRGHSSLNTGELFF
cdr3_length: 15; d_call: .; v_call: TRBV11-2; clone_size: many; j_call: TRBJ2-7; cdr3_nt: TGTGCCAGCAGCTTAGCAGGGACGTACGCCTACGAGCAGTACTTC; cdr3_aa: CASSLAGTYAYEQYF
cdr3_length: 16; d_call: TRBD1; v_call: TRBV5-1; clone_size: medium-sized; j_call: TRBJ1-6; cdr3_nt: TGCGCCAGCAGCTTGGGACAGGGGAATCGAGCCTCACCCCTCCACTTT; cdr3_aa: CASSLGQGNRASPLHF
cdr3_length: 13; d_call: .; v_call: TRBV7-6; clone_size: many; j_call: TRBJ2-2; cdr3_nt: TGTGCCAGCAGCTTAGCGGTTTCCGGGGAGCTGTTTTTT; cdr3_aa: CASSLAVSGELFF
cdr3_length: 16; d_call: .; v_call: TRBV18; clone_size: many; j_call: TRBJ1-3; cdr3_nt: TGTGCCAGCTCACCAGGGACTTCCCGCTCTGGAAACACCATATATTTT; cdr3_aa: CASSPGTSRSGNTIYF
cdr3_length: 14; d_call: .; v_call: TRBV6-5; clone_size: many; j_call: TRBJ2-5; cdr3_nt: TGTGCCAGCAGCCCCTCAGGGAGCACGGAGACCCAGTACTTC; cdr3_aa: CASSPSGSTETQYF
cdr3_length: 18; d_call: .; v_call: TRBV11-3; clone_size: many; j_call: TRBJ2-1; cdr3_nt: TGTGCCAGCAGCTTAGATGGGGGCCGGGGGTTCCCCCACAATGAGCAGTTCTTC; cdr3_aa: CASSLDGGRGFPHNEQFF
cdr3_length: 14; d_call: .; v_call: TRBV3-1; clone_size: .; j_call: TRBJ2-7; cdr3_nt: TGTGCCAGCAGTCTACAGGGAGGGAAGGACGAGCAGTACTTC; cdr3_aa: CASSLQGGKDEQYF
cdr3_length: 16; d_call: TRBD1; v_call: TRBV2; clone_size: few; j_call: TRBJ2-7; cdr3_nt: TGTGCCAGCAGTCGGGTTCCGGGACAGGCCACCACGCAGCAGTACTTC; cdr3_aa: CASSRVPGQATTQQYF
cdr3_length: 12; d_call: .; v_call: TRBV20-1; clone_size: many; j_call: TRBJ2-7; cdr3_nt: TGCAGTGTGCAGGACACCTCCTACGAGCAGTACTTC; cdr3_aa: CSVQDTSYEQYF
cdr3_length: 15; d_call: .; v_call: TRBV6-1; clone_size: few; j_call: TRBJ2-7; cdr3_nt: TGTGCCAGCAGTGGAATGATCGGGGCCCTTCTGGAGCAGTACTTC; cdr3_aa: CASSGMIGALLEQYF
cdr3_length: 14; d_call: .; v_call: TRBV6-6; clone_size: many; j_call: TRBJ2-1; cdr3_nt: TGTGCCAGCAGCTTTGGGACTTTCTACAATGAGCAGTTCTTC; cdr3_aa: CASSFGTFYNEQFF